These 20 T cell receptor beta chains were sequenced from one sample in a study of blood T cells in healthy people across ages. Using a J-beta primer mix together with a sample-barcoded 5' primer, a second PCR was run for about 6 to 11 cycles. TCRdb passed the 5' RACE reads through MiXCR, listing each CDR3 protein once. This table has around 990,000 distinct CDR3 sequences, less than 25% appearing once. In addition, the sample was reused for a study of T cells of mothers and their children.

Sequencing was done on a sample of blood. The origin of the receptors is a girl aged 2 to 10 in good health.

This sequence joins TRBV6-5 and TRBJ1-4; tentatively, D is TRBD1 (6 bases). In germline, CDR1 is MNHEY, CDR2 SVGAGI. V was pared by 2 bases and J by 7 bases, with 14 bases between. The CDR3 extends over 15 amino acids. The DNA for the CDR3 is TGTGCCAGCAGTTACGCCGCGTTAGGGGGTGAAAAACTGTTTTTT. This codes for CASSYAALGGEKLFF.

The chain uses TRBV20-1 and TRBJ2-2; maybe TRBD2 (7 bases). Germline-derived CDR1 and CDR2 are DFQATT and SNEGSKA (reference sequence). Trimming took off 0 bases at V and 5 bases at J, with 22 bases between the two ends. This CDR3 region has 18 residues. The CDR3 region is CSARDPRLVGGPTGELFF. CDR3 in DNA: TGCAGTGCTAGAGATCCCCGGCTAGTGGGGGGGCCGACCGGGGAGCTGTTTTTT.

This clonotype was detected a few times. This sequence joins TRBV18 and TRBJ2-7; 8 bases match TRBD1. Germline-derived CDR1 and CDR2 are KGHSH and LQKENI. The CDR3 length is 14 residues. The junction had 9 bases not matched to a gene; V was cut back by 5 bases and J by 6 bases. The CDR3 is CASSGSDRAIEQYF. CDR3 nucleotides: TGTGCCAGCTCAGGTTCGGACAGGGCGATCGAGCAGTACTTC.

This clonotype was seen more than once but under ten times. The gene calls are TRBV15 and TRBJ2-7; D is uncertain. The V gene's germline CDR1 is LNHNV and CDR2 YYDKDF (reference sequence). CDR3 length: 15 amino acids. V dropped 3 bases and J dropped 4 bases, with 16 bases sitting between them. CDR3 in amino acids: CATSRTREALYEQYF. The CDR3 nucleotides are TGTGCCACCAGCAGGACACGAGAAGCTCTTTACGAGCAGTACTTC.

This sequence joins TRBV29-1 and TRBJ2-7; 8 nucleotides align to TRBD1. This CDR3 comprises 16 residues. Losses at the gene ends were 1 base for V and 6 bases for J; bases not matched to a gene: 14. The germline CDR1 and CDR2 sequences are SQVTM and ANQGSEA. CDR3 bases: TGCAGCGTTGAAGCCCCGACAGGGGAAGGATCTATCGAGCAGTACTTC. Translated: CSVEAPTGEGSIEQYF.

This clonotype was counted only a few times. This chain links TRBV9 with TRBJ1-6; perhaps TRBD1 as D (6 bases). Germline V gives CDR1 SGDLS, CDR2 YYNGEE. This CDR3 has 13 residues. V was shortened by 0 bases and J by 10 bases, with 8 bases between the two germline ends. CDR3 amino acids: CASSVEGESPLHF. The CDR3 nucleotides read TGTGCCAGCAGCGTAGAGGGGGAATCACCCCTCCACTTT.

This chain uses TRBV6-6 with TRBJ2-5; D perhaps matches TRBD2 (6 bases). There are 14 residues in the CDR3. With 2 bases removed from V and 4 bases from J, the gap between germline ends came to 11 bases. The V gene's germline CDR1 is MNHNY and CDR2 SVGAGI (reference sequence). The CDR3 here is CASSYEGGVETQYF. The CDR3 DNA reads TGTGCCAGCAGTTACGAGGGAGGTGTAGAGACCCAGTACTTC.

In this sample, this clonotype turned up a few times. The chain recombines TRBV20-1 with TRBJ2-1, with 8 bases identical to TRBD2. The ends lost 3 bases at V and 9 bases at J; junction bases unmatched: 10. This CDR3 has 14 amino acids. Germline CDR1 and CDR2: DFQATT and SNEGSKA (reference sequence). In DNA, the CDR3 is TGCAGTGCTAGCATTAGCGGGAACTCGGTTGAGCAGTTCTTC. Encoded protein: CSASISGNSVEQFF.

This chain links TRBV7-3 with TRBJ2-1; 9 bases match TRBD2. The CDR3 totals 16 residues. CDR1 is SGHTA and CDR2 is FQGTGA in the germline V gene. V was pared by 4 bases and J by 2 bases, with 6 bases of the junction left unmatched. CDR3 sequence reads: CASSSRAGGPYNEQFF. The CDR3 DNA is TGTGCCAGCAGCTCGAGAGCGGGAGGACCCTACAATGAGCAGTTCTTC. The whole variable domain, filled in from reference TRBV7-3 and TRBJ2-1, reads GAGVSQTPSNKVTEKGKYVELRCDPISGHTALYWYRQSLGQGPEFLIYFQGTGAADDSGLPNDRFFAVRPEGSVSTLKIQRTERGDSAVYLCASSSRAGGPYNEQFFGPGTRLTVL.

V is TRBV6-2 or TRBV6-3 and J is TRBJ2-1; D is tentatively TRBD1 or TRBD2 (6 bases each). The CDR3 extends over 16 amino acids. CDR1 is MNHEY, CDR2 SVGEGT, per germline. The V end was cut by 2 bases, the J end by 6 bases, with 17 bases between. The CDR3 here is CASSYRGLGGFNEQFF. CDR3 nucleotide sequence: TGTGCCAGCAGTTACCGGGGGCTAGGGGGATTCAATGAGCAGTTCTTC.

This clonotype turned up a few times. In DNA, the CDR3 is TGTGCCAGCAGTTTAAACGGGAGGGCCCTTTATGAGCAGTTCTTC. Translating gives CASSLNGRALYEQFF. The rearrangement joins TRBV12-3 or TRBV12-4 to TRBJ2-1, with 8 bases matching TRBD2. CDR3 size: 15 residues. V was clipped by 2 bases and J by 8 bases; unmatched bases: 8.

V gene TRBV11-2 combines with J gene TRBJ2-1; no definite D call. TRBJ2-7 explains the end of the DNA better; the J call may be wrong. CDR3 length: 13 residues. CDR1 is SGHAT and CDR2 is FQNNGV in the germline V gene. The CDR3 sequence is CASSLLPRDEQYF. As DNA, the CDR3 is TGTGCCAGCAGCTTATTACCAAGGGACGAGCAGTACTTC.

Only one count was recorded for this clonotype. The gene calls are TRBV20-1 and TRBJ1-2; the match to TRBD1 covers 7 bases. The CDR3 has 12 amino acids. The junction had 11 bases not matched to a gene; V was cut back by 6 bases and J by 10 bases. The germline V gene encodes CDR1 DFQATT and CDR2 SNEGSKA (reference sequence). The chain's CDR3 is CSAPTGWRTYTF. The CDR3, as DNA: TGCAGTGCCCCGACAGGGTGGAGAACCTACACCTTC.

This clonotype has just a few counts. CDR3 region: CSAPEISNTEAFF. CDR3 DNA: TGCAGTGCTCCCGAAATAAGTAACACTGAAGCTTTCTTT. The rearrangement uses TRBV20-1 and TRBJ1-1; D unresolved. Germline V gene sequence: CDR1 DFQATT, CDR2 SNEGSKA (reference sequence). Between the trimmed V and J ends, which lost 5 bases and 2 bases, there was a span of 12 bases. CDR3 length: 13 amino acids.

The chain couples TRBV20-1 to TRBJ1-1; the match to TRBD1 covers 7 bases. With 3 bases clipped from V and 6 bases from J, the junction kept 19 bases outside the gene matches. The CDR3 is 17 residues long. Germline V gene lookup returns CDR1 DFQATT and CDR2 SNEGSKA (reference sequence). CDR3 nucleotides: TGCAGTGCTAGCCCAACCCACCGACAGGGTGGGGGGGCTGAAGCTTTCTTT. Protein product: CSASPTHRQGGGAEAFF.

There are a few counts of this clonotype. The chain is built from TRBV7-8 and TRBJ2-5, with D unresolved. Germline V gives CDR1 SGHVS, CDR2 FQNEAQ. CDR3 size: 14 residues. V shed 5 bases and J shed 5 bases, with 15 bases lying between them. The CDR3 DNA follows: TGTGCCAGCAGCCTATTCCCAATTTCTGAGACCCAGTACTTC. Translation: CASSLFPISETQYF.

The chain couples TRBV15 to TRBJ2-3; D may correspond to TRBD1 or TRBD2 (6 bases each). V shed 5 bases and J shed 0 bases, with 12 bases lying between them. Germline V gives CDR1 LNHNV, CDR2 YYDKDF (reference sequence). CDR3 length: 15 residues. CDR3 sequence reads: CATSPRRGSTDTQYF. In nucleotides, the CDR3 is TGTGCCACCAGCCCCCGGAGGGGGAGCACAGATACGCAGTATTTT.

J is TRBJ2-7 and V is TRBV28; 8 bases align to TRBD2. The J segment lost 3 bases and the V segment lost 4 bases, leaving 5 bases of the junction unmatched. Per germline, CDR1 MDHEN and CDR2 SYDVKM. The CDR3 loop spans 14 amino acids. Written as DNA, the CDR3 is TGTGCCAGCAGTTCGGCTAGCGGGTACTACGAGCAGTACTTC. Its translation is CASSSASGYYEQYF. The full variable domain, completed using reference TRBV28 and TRBJ2-7, is DVKVTQSSRYLVKRTGEKVFLECVQDMDHENMFWYRQDPGLGLRLIYFSYDVKMKEKGDIPEGYSVSREKKERFSLILESASTNQTSMYLCASSSASGYYEQYFGPGTRLTVT.

Only a few counts were recorded for this clonotype. This chain uses TRBV6-1 with TRBJ2-2, with 8 positions matching TRBD1. Germline CDR1 and CDR2: MNHNS and SASEGT. The CDR3 is 13 amino acids. Trimming at V came to 11 bases and at J to 1 base, leaving 3 bases not matched to a gene. CDR3 amino acids: CALGQVNTGELFF. CDR3 in DNA: TGTGCCCTGGGACAGGTGAACACCGGGGAGCTGTTTTTT.

In its sample, this clonotype was seen many times. The rearrangement links TRBV3-1 to TRBJ2-7; weak D call: TRBD1 (5 bases). This CDR3 has 13 amino acids. CDR1 and CDR2 from the germline V gene are LGHDT and YNNKEL (reference sequence). Trimming shortened V by 6 bases and J by 3 bases, and 12 bases separated the two germline ends. The CDR3 loop reads CASSPPGFYEQYF. CDR3 coding DNA: TGTGCCAGCAGTCCCCCAGGGTTCTACGAGCAGTACTTC.